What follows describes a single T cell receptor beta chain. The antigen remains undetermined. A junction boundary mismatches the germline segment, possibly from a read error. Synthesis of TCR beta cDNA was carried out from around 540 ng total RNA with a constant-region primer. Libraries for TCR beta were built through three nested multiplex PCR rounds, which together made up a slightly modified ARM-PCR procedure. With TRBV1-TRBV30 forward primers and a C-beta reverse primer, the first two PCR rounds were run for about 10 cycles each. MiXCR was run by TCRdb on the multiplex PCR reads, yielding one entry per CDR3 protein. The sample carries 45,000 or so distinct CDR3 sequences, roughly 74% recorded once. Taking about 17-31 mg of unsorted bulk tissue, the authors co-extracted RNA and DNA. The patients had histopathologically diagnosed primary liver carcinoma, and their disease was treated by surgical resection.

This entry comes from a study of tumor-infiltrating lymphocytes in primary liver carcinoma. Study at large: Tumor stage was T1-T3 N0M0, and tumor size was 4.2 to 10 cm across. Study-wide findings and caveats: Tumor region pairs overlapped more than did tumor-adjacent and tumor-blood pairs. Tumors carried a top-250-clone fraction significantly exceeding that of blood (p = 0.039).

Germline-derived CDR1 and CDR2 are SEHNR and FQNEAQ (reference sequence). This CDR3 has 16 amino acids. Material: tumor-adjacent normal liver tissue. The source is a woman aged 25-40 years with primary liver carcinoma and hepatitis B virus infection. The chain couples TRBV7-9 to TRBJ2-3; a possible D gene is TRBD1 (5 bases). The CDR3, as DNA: TGTGCTAGCAGCTTAGAAGGGGAACAGCAAGAAGATACGCAGTATTTT. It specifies CASSLEGEQQEDTQYF.